The 15 T cell receptor beta chains below were found in one sample sequenced in a study of chemoradiotherapy in HPV16-positive cancers. Method: immunoSEQ multiplex PCR; TCRdb's copy keeps in-frame clones and lacks some. The table has 8,000 or so clones, approximately 70% seen once. This specimen was acquired from a patient who underwent chemoradiotherapy. These receptors were collected from a human donor with HPV-associated anogenital cancer.

This chain uses TRBV5-6 with TRBJ2-1, with D hard to call. This CDR3 spans 13 amino acids. The V end was cut by 0 bases, the J end by 8 bases, with 9 bases between. Germline V CDR1 and CDR2: SGHDT, YYEEEE. The CDR3 here is CASSLVAAHEQFF. The CDR3 DNA reads TGTGCCAGCAGCTTGGTAGCCGCCCATGAGCAGTTCTTC.

The chain links TRBV14 to TRBJ2-7; D gene ambiguous. Germline V gene data show CDR1 as SGHDN and CDR2 as FVKESK. V was shortened by 5 bases and J by 3 bases, with 14 bases between the two germline ends. The CDR3 runs to 14 residues. CDR3 protein: CASSLSAGFYEQYF. As DNA, the CDR3 is TGTGCCAGCAGCTTGAGCGCCGGATTCTACGAGCAGTACTTC.

The chain combines TRBV9 with TRBJ2-7; no definite D call. This CDR3 has 13 residues. From germline, CDR1 is SGDLS and CDR2 YYNGEE. V was shortened by 0 bases and J by 5 bases, with 9 bases between the two germline ends. The DNA of the CDR3 is TGTGCCAGCAGCGTAGGTGCATCCCACGAGCAGTACTTC. Translated: CASSVGASHEQYF.

The sample holds a few counts of this clone. The chain links TRBV27 to TRBJ2-1, with D maybe TRBD2 (5 bases). Germline assignment: CDR1 MNHEY and CDR2 SMNVEV (reference sequence). V was pared by 7 bases and J by 4 bases, with 14 bases between. This CDR3 has 14 amino acids. CDR3 loop: CASKISGVYNEQFF. The CDR3 DNA is TGTGCCAGCAAAATATCCGGGGTTTACAATGAGCAGTTCTTC.

The chain employs TRBV4-3 and TRBJ1-6; D is undetermined. The V end was cut by 4 bases, the J end by 3 bases, with 10 bases between. The CDR3 is made up of 15 amino acids. In germline, CDR1 is LGHNA, CDR2 YSLEER. The CDR3 is CASSPGGGYNSPLHF. DNA for the CDR3: TGCGCCAGCAGCCCAGGTGGCGGCTATAATTCACCCCTCCACTTT.

The chain uses TRBV2 and TRBJ1-5, with 10 bases lining up with TRBD1. The CDR3 contains 15 residues. Germline CDR1 and CDR2: SNHLY and FYNNEI. The junction had 6 bases not matched to a gene; V was cut back by 3 bases and J by 7 bases. CDR3 region: CASSEDRGGPQPQHF. Written as DNA, the CDR3 is TGTGCCAGCAGTGAGGACAGGGGGGGGCCCCAGCCCCAGCATTTT.

The rearrangement links TRBV30 to TRBJ1-6, with D hard to call. Germline V gene data show CDR1 as GTSNPN and CDR2 as SVGIG (reference sequence). The CDR3 length is 14 residues. Trimming shortened V by 6 bases and J by 6 bases, and 15 bases separated the two germline ends. The CDR3 protein is CACHLGSGNSPLHF. CDR3 nucleotides: TGTGCCTGCCACCTAGGGTCGGGTAATTCACCCCTCCACTTT.

V usage is TRBV13 and J usage is TRBJ1-1; no reliable D call. The V gene's germline CDR1 is PRHDT and CDR2 FYEKMQ (reference sequence). This CDR3 has 13 amino acids. Trimming pared 1 base from V and 5 bases from J, leaving 8 bases between. The CDR3 region is CASSLEKRTEAFF. The CDR3 DNA reads as TGTGCCAGCAGCTTAGAGAAGAGGACTGAAGCTTTCTTT.

This clone was observed a handful of times. V and J are TRBV28 and TRBJ2-7, with 7 bases aligning to TRBD1. Germline V lookup: CDR1 MDHEN, CDR2 SYDVKM. The CDR3 consists of 15 residues. After removal of 1 base from V and 3 bases from J, the junction contained 6 bases not matched to a gene. Here the CDR3 reads CASSLFMGQLYEQYF. CDR3 bases: TGTGCCAGCAGTTTATTCATGGGACAGCTCTACGAGCAGTACTTC.

This clone showed up just a few times. The chain is built from TRBV19 and TRBJ1-6; tentative D call: TRBD1 (6 bases). V was shortened by 7 bases and J by 7 bases, with 14 bases between the two germline ends. The CDR3 runs 14 residues. CDR1 and CDR2 (germline): LNHDA, SQIVND (reference sequence). CDR3 residues: CASTRDILNSPLHF. DNA for the CDR3: TGTGCCAGTACAAGGGACATTCTCAATTCACCCCTCCACTTT.

The chain employs TRBV5-4 and TRBJ2-1; D gene unclear. The CDR3 length is 15 residues. The germline V and J ends were trimmed by 4 bases and 0 bases, with 11 bases remaining between them. The germline gives CDR1 SGHNT, CDR2 YYREEE (reference sequence). As DNA, the CDR3 is TGTGCCAGCAGCCCCGACTGGAGCTCCTACAATGAGCAGTTCTTC. Amino acids: CASSPDWSSYNEQFF.

This sequence joins TRBV4-1 and TRBJ2-7; TRBD1 aligns across 9 bases. J gave up 6 bases and V 3 bases, and 9 bases lay outside the gene matches. The CDR3 consists of 15 residues. Germline CDR1 and CDR2: MGHRA and YSYEKL. Here the CDR3 reads CASSQAGTGIGEQYF. The CDR3, as DNA: TGCGCCAGCAGCCAGGCCGGGACAGGGATTGGCGAGCAGTACTTC.

The chain combines TRBV5-1 with TRBJ2-7, with 7 bases aligning to TRBD2. Germline V lookup: CDR1 SGHRS, CDR2 YFSETQ. With 0 bases clipped from V and 10 bases from J, the junction kept 16 bases outside the gene matches. This CDR3 contains 16 residues. The CDR3 region is CASSLAGTMQAAGQYF. CDR3 nucleotide sequence: TGCGCCAGCAGCTTGGCCGGGACTATGCAGGCCGCGGGACAGTACTTC.

This clone was counted only a few times. The chain uses TRBV5-6 and TRBJ1-5, with 7 bases aligning to TRBD1. Trimming removed 4 bases from V and 7 bases from J; junction bases left unmatched: 5. Germline values: CDR1 SGHDT, CDR2 YYEEEE. This CDR3 is built from 13 residues. Here the CDR3 reads CASSRGLQQPQHF. CDR3 sequence (DNA): TGTGCCAGCAGCAGGGGGCTTCAACAGCCCCAGCATTTT.

The genes are TRBV4-1 and TRBJ2-2; 10 bases line up with TRBD2. Germline CDR1 reads MGHRA; CDR2 reads YSYEKL. The CDR3 is made up of 16 amino acids. V was clipped by 1 base and J by 6 bases; unmatched bases: 5. The CDR3, as DNA: TGCGCCAGCAGCCAAGGGTACGGGACTAGCGCCGGGGAGCTGTTTTTT. Amino acids: CASSQGYGTSAGELFF.